Below are 16 T cell receptor beta chains sequenced from a single sample in a study of T cell responses to AZD1222 COVID-19 vaccine. The table came from immunoSEQ multiplex PCR; TCRdb's copy has only in-frame clones and leaves some out. The sample includes 160,000 or so clones, less than 90% of them seen just once. The specimen was peripheral blood, collected after recovery from COVID-19. The source is an adult who had recovered from COVID-19.

The sample holds one count of this clone. The V and J genes are TRBV5-8 and TRBJ2-7; D not resolved. The CDR3 runs 15 residues. The V end was cut by 2 bases, the J end by 3 bases, with 15 bases between. Germline V gene sequence: CDR1 SGHTS, CDR2 YDEGEE. This chain's CDR3 is CASSFRPPWDYEQYF. The CDR3, as DNA: TGTGCCAGCAGCTTTAGACCCCCGTGGGACTACGAGCAGTACTTC. The entire variable domain, with the rest obtained from reference TRBV5-8 and TRBJ2-7, is as follows: EAGVTQSPTHLIKTRGQQATLRCSPISGHTSVYWYQQALGLGLQFLLWYDEGEERNRGNFPPRFSGRQFPNYSSELNVNALELEDSALYLCASSFRPPWDYEQYFGPGTRLTVT.

The chain couples TRBV27 to TRBJ1-1, with 11 bases identical to TRBD1. V gave up 5 bases and J gave up 7 bases; unmatched junction bases: 6. The CDR3 spans 14 residues. CDR1 and CDR2 from the germline V gene are MNHEY and SMNVEV (reference sequence). In DNA form, the CDR3 reads TGTGCCAGCAGTCTCGGGACAGGGGGAGGTGAAGCTTTCTTT. As protein: CASSLGTGGGEAFF.

The CDR3 loop reads CASSQRTRHEQYF. CDR3 bases: TGTGCCAGCAGCCAAAGGACGAGGCACGAGCAGTACTTC. This chain connects TRBV3-1 (or the pseudogene TRBV3-2) to TRBJ2-7; D gene unclear. Trimming shortened V by 2 bases and J by 5 bases, and 10 bases separated the two germline ends. The CDR3 is made up of 13 amino acids. Germline CDR1 and CDR2: LGHDT and YNNKEL (reference sequence).

The rearrangement joins TRBV18 to TRBJ1-1; perhaps TRBD1 as D (6 bases). CDR1 and CDR2 from the germline V gene are KGHSH and LQKENI. With 6 bases removed from V and 1 base from J, the gap between germline ends came to 9 bases. The CDR3 has 13 residues. This CDR3 is CASSGQQNTEAFF. The CDR3 bases are TGTGCCAGCTCCGGACAGCAGAACACTGAAGCTTTCTTT. The variable domain in full, completed from reference TRBV18 and TRBJ1-1, reads NAGVMQNPRHLVRRRGQEARLRCSPMKGHSHVYWYRQLPEEGLKFMVYLQKENIIDESGMPKERFSAEFPKEGPSILRIQQVVRGDSAAYFCASSGQQNTEAFFGQGTRLTVV.

This rearrangement joins TRBV7-6 to TRBJ2-1, with 8 bases matching TRBD2. In germline, CDR1 is SGHVS, CDR2 FNYEAQ. The CDR3 spans 16 residues. V was pared by 0 bases and J by 5 bases, with 6 bases of the junction left unmatched. The CDR3 protein is CASSLAPGGTNNEQFF. CDR3 bases: TGTGCCAGCAGCTTAGCTCCGGGAGGGACAAACAATGAGCAGTTCTTC.

This chain links TRBV12-3 or TRBV12-4 with TRBJ1-1; TRBD1 agrees at 8 bases. The CDR3 covers 12 residues. The J segment lost 10 bases and the V segment lost 2 bases, leaving 3 bases of the junction unmatched. The CDR3 here is CASSLSGTGAFF. In DNA, the CDR3 is TGTGCCAGCAGTTTATCCGGGACAGGAGCTTTCTTT.

The CDR3 loop reads CATSREGSGYEQYF. The CDR3, as DNA: TGTGCCACCAGCAGAGAAGGGTCCGGCTACGAGCAGTACTTC. The V call is TRBV15, the J call TRBJ2-7; D is unresolved. Trimming removed 0 bases from V and 3 bases from J, with 9 bases in between. The CDR3 has 14 amino acids. Per germline, CDR1 LNHNV and CDR2 YYDKDF (reference sequence).

CDR3 residues: CASSISRLAGVRDTQYF. The CDR3 nucleotides read TGTGCCAGTAGTATTTCCCGTCTAGCGGGAGTTCGGGATACGCAGTATTTT. The chain employs TRBV19 and TRBJ2-3, with 10 positions matching TRBD2. CDR3 length: 17 amino acids. Trimming took 3 bases from V and 6 from J; bases not matched to a gene: 12. CDR1 is LNHDA and CDR2 is SQIVND in the germline V gene (reference sequence).

The gene calls are TRBV28 and TRBJ2-3; TRBD2 matches at 12 bases. The CDR3 contains 19 residues. With 6 bases clipped from V and 0 bases from J, the junction kept 13 bases outside the gene matches. Per germline, CDR1 MDHEN and CDR2 SYDVKM. The CDR3 here is CASSPGLAGPMRSTDTQYF. CDR3 DNA: TGTGCCAGCAGCCCTGGACTAGCGGGGCCGATGCGGAGCACAGATACGCAGTATTTT.

The chain combines TRBV18 with TRBJ2-7, with 9 bases that match TRBD2. The CDR3 has 13 residues. From germline, CDR1 is KGHSH and CDR2 LQKENI. J gave up 7 bases and V 3 bases, and 4 bases lay outside the gene matches. CDR3 sequence reads: CASSPTSGGEQYF. The DNA of the CDR3 is TGTGCCAGCTCACCGACTAGCGGAGGAGAGCAGTACTTC. Complete variable domain (other parts from reference TRBV18 and TRBJ2-7): NAGVMQNPRHLVRRRGQEARLRCSPMKGHSHVYWYRQLPEEGLKFMVYLQKENIIDESGMPKERFSAEFPKEGPSILRIQQVVRGDSAAYFCASSPTSGGEQYFGPGTRLTVT.

The chain carries TRBV5-3 and TRBJ2-7; D might be TRBD2 (5 bases). TRBV5-3 is filed as an ORF, its function uncertain. The CDR3 consists of 10 residues. Trimming left V 2 bases short and J 12 bases short, with 9 bases between. The CDR3: CARSLPGRYF. The CDR3 DNA reads as TGTGCCAGAAGCTTACCTGGGAGGTACTTC.

The chain employs TRBV3-1 (or the pseudogene TRBV3-2) and TRBJ1-1; D is possibly TRBD1 (5 bases). Germline CDR1 and CDR2: LGHDT and YNNKEL (reference sequence). Trimming took 6 bases from V and 5 from J, leaving 25 bases between them. This CDR3 is built from 17 residues. CDR3 loop: CASRKYAGQGERTEAFF. The DNA of the CDR3 is TGTGCCAGCAGAAAATACGCGGGTCAGGGAGAAAGAACTGAAGCTTTCTTT.

The V gene is TRBV5-1, the J gene TRBJ2-1; 10 bases are a match to TRBD2. This CDR3 is built from 15 residues. With V trimmed by 2 bases and J by 7 bases, 6 bases remained unmatched. The germline V gene encodes CDR1 SGHRS and CDR2 YFSETQ. CDR3 DNA sequence: TGCGCCAGCAGCTTATCAGCGGGAGGGCTAAATGAGCAGTTCTTC. It is translated as CASSLSAGGLNEQFF.

V is TRBV7-9 and J is TRBJ1-6; TRBD1 might be the D (6 bases). CDR1 SEHNR and CDR2 FQNEAQ come from the germline V gene (reference sequence). This CDR3 contains 15 residues. Trimming left V 4 bases short and J 10 bases short, with 17 bases between. CDR3 nucleotide sequence: TGTGCCAGCAGCTCCAACAGGGATGAGGGCTCACCCCTCCACTTT. The encoded protein is CASSSNRDEGSPLHF.

The rearrangement uses TRBV7-9 and TRBJ2-7; D ambiguous. Per the germline V gene, CDR1 is SEHNR and CDR2 is FQNEAQ (reference sequence). CDR3 length equals 11 residues. V lost 1 base to trimming and J lost 6 bases, with 4 bases between them. The DNA of the CDR3 is TGTGCCAGCAGCTTAGGTACCGAGCAGTACTTC. It yields the protein CASSLGTEQYF.

In its sample, this clone was seen once. The chain couples TRBV5-1 to TRBJ2-1; 9 bases map to TRBD2. With 3 bases clipped from V and 2 bases from J, the junction kept 3 bases outside the gene matches. In germline, CDR1 is SGHRS, CDR2 YFSETQ. The CDR3 runs to 15 residues. CDR3 bases: TGCGCCAGCAGCTCGACTAGCGGAACCTACAATGAGCAGTTCTTC. It codes for CASSSTSGTYNEQFF.